The 25 T cell receptor beta chains given below trace back to one sample, sequenced in a study of blood T cell repertoires in COVID-19. The table came from immunoSEQ multiplex PCR; TCRdb's copy has only in-frame clones and leaves some out. This sample carries approximately 150,000 clones, 88% of them seen once, and the ten largest clones take 1.8%. Sequences were obtained from peripheral blood. The receptor source for this set is a man between 70 and 80 years old with acute or convalescent COVID-19.

The V call is TRBV6-1, the J call TRBJ1-5, with D maybe TRBD1 (6 bases). Trimming shortened V by 0 bases and J by 5 bases, and 11 bases separated the two germline ends. Germline values: CDR1 MNHNS, CDR2 SASEGT. This CDR3 contains 15 residues. DNA for the CDR3: TGTGCCAGCAGTGAAGCGTTCACAGGGCATCAGCCCCAGCATTTT. This encodes CASSEAFTGHQPQHF.

The gene calls are TRBV7-8 and TRBJ2-3; maybe TRBD2 (7 bases). Germline CDR1 and CDR2: SGHVS and FQNEAQ. V lost 2 bases and J 4 bases, leaving 19 bases between the germline ends. There are 17 residues in the CDR3. The DNA for the CDR3 is TGTGCCAGCAGCTTAAGGGGGGGTAACAGGGACGCAGATACGCAGTATTTT. Protein product: CASSLRGGNRDADTQYF.

The genes are TRBV30 and TRBJ1-4; D perhaps matches TRBD1 (6 bases). Trimming took off 3 bases at V and 6 bases at J, with 14 bases between the two ends. The CDR3 loop spans 14 amino acids. CDR1 and CDR2 from the germline V gene are GTSNPN and SVGIG (reference sequence). The CDR3 here is CAWRKGHLDEKLFF. The DNA for the CDR3 is TGTGCCTGGAGGAAGGGACACCTAGATGAAAAACTGTTTTTT.

The CDR3, as DNA: TGTGCCAGCAGTGAGATACAGGGCGTAGTGTACTACACCTTC. Its protein product is CASSEIQGVVYYTF. V and J are TRBV6-1 and TRBJ1-2, with D possibly matching TRBD1 (6 bases). Germline V gives CDR1 MNHNS, CDR2 SASEGT. V lost 3 bases to trimming and J lost 10 bases, with 18 bases between them. The CDR3 runs 14 residues.

The rearrangement links TRBV5-4 to TRBJ2-2; TRBD1 matches at 9 bases. The ends lost 3 bases at V and 0 bases at J; junction bases unmatched: 3. Germline-derived CDR1 and CDR2 are SGHNT and YYREEE (reference sequence). CDR3 size: 16 residues. CDR3 sequence (DNA): TGTGCCAGCAGCTGGGGACAGGGTCCGAACACCGGGGAGCTGTTTTTT. Protein sequence: CASSWGQGPNTGELFF.

This chain links TRBV12-3 or TRBV12-4 with TRBJ2-7; D perhaps matches TRBD2 (5 bases). V dropped 0 bases and J dropped 3 bases, with 6 bases sitting between them. The CDR3 is 13 amino acids. The CDR3 DNA follows: TGTGCCAGCAGTTTAGCGGGGAGCTACGAGCAGTACTTC. Protein: CASSLAGSYEQYF.

This clone was counted only a few times. This chain uses TRBV14 with TRBJ1-1, with D unclear. Trimming cost V 5 bases and J 4 bases, with 14 bases left between them. The CDR3 has 14 amino acids. Germline-derived CDR1 and CDR2 are SGHDN and FVKESK. CDR3 sequence reads: CASSLTFAGTEAFF. As DNA, the CDR3 is TGTGCCAGCAGCTTGACATTCGCGGGCACTGAAGCTTTCTTT.

This clone was seen only once. This CDR3 reads CARRDRGPTYEQYF. CDR3 in DNA: TGTGCCAGAAGGGACAGGGGGCCGACCTACGAGCAGTACTTC. V usage is TRBV2 and J usage is TRBJ2-7; TRBD1 aligns across 12 bases. Germline V gene data show CDR1 as SNHLY and CDR2 as FYNNEI. V was clipped by 9 bases and J by 2 bases; unmatched bases: 5. The CDR3 has 14 amino acids.

This clone was counted a single time. This chain connects TRBV5-1 to TRBJ1-2; possibly TRBD1 for D (6 bases). In germline, CDR1 is SGHRS, CDR2 YFSETQ. Trimming shortened V by 6 bases and J by 4 bases, and 19 bases separated the two germline ends. The CDR3 totals 15 residues. The CDR3 DNA reads as TGCGCCAGCACCCCGAACAGGGCTCGGGGCTATGGCTACACCTTC. It yields the protein CASTPNRARGYGYTF.

The rearrangement links TRBV5-8 to TRBJ2-1; 9 nucleotides align to TRBD1. The ends lost 0 bases at V and 1 base at J; junction bases unmatched: 2. Germline CDR1 is SGHTS and CDR2 is YDEGEE. The CDR3 covers 16 residues. In DNA, the CDR3 is TGTGCCAGCAGCTTGGCTGGGACAGGGTCCTACAATGAGCAGTTCTTC. This translates into CASSLAGTGSYNEQFF.

The chain carries TRBV7-9 and TRBJ2-2; 10 bases line up with TRBD2. V shed 4 bases, J shed 7 bases, and the junction held 9 bases outside the gene matches. The germline gives CDR1 SEHNR, CDR2 FQNEAQ (reference sequence). The CDR3 length is 16 residues. This CDR3 reads CASSSNPLAGVGELFF. The CDR3 DNA reads as TGTGCCAGCAGCTCTAATCCTCTAGCGGGAGTCGGGGAGCTGTTTTTT.

This clone was counted between two and nine times. The V call is TRBV2, the J call TRBJ2-2; 12 bases map to TRBD1. Trimming cost V 7 bases and J 6 bases; bases outside gene matches: 3. The CDR3 extends over 14 amino acids. CDR1 is SNHLY, CDR2 FYNNEI, per germline. The DNA of the CDR3 is TGTGCCAGCAAACGGGACAGGGGGCCCGGGGAGCTGTTTTTT. Residues: CASKRDRGPGELFF.

A single count supports this clone. This chain joins TRBV19 and TRBJ2-5, with 7 bases lining up with TRBD1. The CDR3 consists of 13 residues. In germline, CDR1 is LNHDA, CDR2 SQIVND (reference sequence). J gave up 5 bases and V 4 bases, and 4 bases lay outside the gene matches. The DNA for the CDR3 is TGTGCCAGTAGTACAGGGGGAAGGGAGACCCAGTACTTC. It specifies CASSTGGRETQYF.

The chain has TRBV25-1 and TRBJ1-2; 9 positions agree with TRBD1. CDR3 length: 14 residues. Germline V gene lookup returns CDR1 MGHDK and CDR2 SYGVNS. J was trimmed by 3 bases and V by 4 bases; bases with no gene match: 3. The CDR3 here is CASSGTGEDYGYTF. The CDR3 DNA sequence: TGTGCCAGCAGTGGGACAGGGGAAGACTATGGCTACACCTTC.

The chain employs TRBV28 and TRBJ1-1, with TRBD1 matching over 8 bases. The V gene end was trimmed by 5 bases and the J gene end by 6 bases; junction bases not matched to a gene: 11. This CDR3 contains 15 residues. Germline V gene lookup returns CDR1 MDHEN and CDR2 SYDVKM. In DNA form, the CDR3 reads TGTGCCAGCAGTCAAGCAGGGGGCGAGGTCGCTGAAGCTTTCTTT. Residues: CASSQAGGEVAEAFF.

This chain links TRBV24-1 with TRBJ2-1; 7 nucleotides agree with TRBD1. From germline, CDR1 is KGHDR and CDR2 SFDVKD. V lost 8 bases, J lost 5 bases, and 5 bases stayed unmatched. The CDR3 has 13 amino acids. The CDR3 reads CATTGTGDNEQFF. In DNA, the CDR3 is TGTGCCACCACAGGAACAGGGGACAATGAGCAGTTCTTC.

The gene calls are TRBV5-4 and TRBJ1-2, with 11 bases identical to TRBD1. The ends lost 5 bases at V and 7 bases at J; junction bases unmatched: 7. This CDR3 region has 14 residues. CDR1 and CDR2 from the germline V gene are SGHNT and YYREEE (reference sequence). The CDR3 loop reads CASSLPGTGGGYTF. CDR3 coding DNA: TGTGCCAGCAGTTTACCCGGGACAGGGGGTGGCTACACCTTC.

This chain connects TRBV19 to TRBJ1-5, with D tentatively TRBD1 (6 bases). V was trimmed by 4 bases and J by 3 bases, leaving 16 bases between them. Germline lookup yields CDR1 LNHDA and CDR2 SQIVND (reference sequence). This CDR3 has 16 residues. CDR3 DNA sequence: TGTGCCAGTAGTACGCAAGTTAGGGGGAACAATCAGCCCCAGCATTTT. This sequence encodes CASSTQVRGNNQPQHF.

DNA for the CDR3: TGTGCCAGCAGCCCGACAGGGACCTACAATGAGCAGTTCTTC. Translating it yields CASSPTGTYNEQFF. The J gene is TRBJ2-1, the V gene TRBV28; 7 nucleotides line up with TRBD1. The ends lost 6 bases at V and 2 bases at J; junction bases unmatched: 4. The germline gives CDR1 MDHEN, CDR2 SYDVKM. The CDR3 contains 14 residues.

A single count supports this clone. V usage is TRBV24-1 and J usage is TRBJ1-2; D is undetermined. V was cut by 0 bases and J by 4 bases, with 8 bases left in between. The CDR3 length is 14 residues. Germline assignment: CDR1 KGHDR and CDR2 SFDVKD. The CDR3 region has the DNA TGTGCCACCAGTGATTTGCACTCTTCCTATGGCTACACCTTC. Residues: CATSDLHSSYGYTF.

The J gene is TRBJ1-5, the V gene TRBV12-5; 7 bases align to TRBD1. The CDR3 loop spans 14 amino acids. Trimming cost V 6 bases and J 1 base; bases outside gene matches: 3. From germline, CDR1 is LGHNT and CDR2 FRNRAP. Here the CDR3 reads CASGGQTSNQPQHF. CDR3 DNA: TGTGCTAGTGGGGGACAGACGAGCAATCAGCCCCAGCATTTT.

This clone was found a few times. V usage is TRBV30 and J usage is TRBJ1-2; TRBD1 agrees at 7 bases. CDR1 is GTSNPN, CDR2 SVGIG, per germline (reference sequence). Unmatched junction bases numbered 0, after V lost 1 base and J lost 4 bases. The length of the CDR3 is 12 residues. CDR3 amino acids: CAWSEGAYGYTF. In DNA, the CDR3 is TGTGCCTGGAGTGAGGGGGCCTATGGCTACACCTTC.

The V and J genes are TRBV7-9 and TRBJ2-7, with 7 positions matching TRBD1. This CDR3 is built from 13 residues. The V gene end was trimmed by 6 bases and the J gene end by 5 bases; junction bases not matched to a gene: 7. In germline, CDR1 is SEHNR, CDR2 FQNEAQ (reference sequence). The CDR3 protein is CASRRTGANEQYF. CDR3 coding DNA: TGTGCCAGCAGACGAACAGGGGCCAACGAGCAGTACTTC.

The chain is built from TRBV2 and TRBJ2-1; weak D call: TRBD2 (6 bases). CDR3 size: 13 residues. Looked up from germline, CDR1 is SNHLY and CDR2 is FYNNEI. The germline V and J ends were trimmed by 7 bases and 9 bases, with 16 bases remaining between them. The CDR3 sequence: CASTTRGGSEQFF. The CDR3 bases are TGTGCCAGCACTACGCGGGGTGGGAGTGAGCAGTTCTTC.

This clone has a single count. The V and J genes are TRBV12-3 or TRBV12-4 and TRBJ1-6; D is possibly TRBD1 (6 bases). The CDR3 has 13 residues. V was cut by 6 bases and J by 9 bases, with 12 bases left in between. The CDR3 DNA is TGTGCCAGCAGCCCGGACAGAACTTCACCCCTCCACTTT. Translating gives CASSPDRTSPLHF.